The rows below give T cell receptor beta chains drawn from one sample of a study of blood T cell repertoires in COVID-19. Method: immunoSEQ multiplex PCR; TCRdb's copy keeps in-frame clones and lacks some. The sample includes about 94,000 clones, 85% to 90% of them seen just once. Specimen: peripheral blood. The receptors stem from a woman aged 60-75 years in a cohort sampled during active or convalescent COVID-19. Each CDR3 is given without its conserved first and last residue. The D gene is left open where the match is weak.

V	J	D	CDR3
TRBV12-5	TRBJ1-1	-	ASGLGQTSTEAF
TRBV5-1	TRBJ1-2	TRBD1	ASSPQGGDGYT
TRBV7-2	TRBJ2-1	TRBD2	ASSPPWGSGDNSYNEQF
TRBV4-1	TRBJ1-2	TRBD1	ASRPMLISGRVRDREDYGYT
TRBV18	TRBJ2-3	-	ASSSTGGTDTQY
TRBV7-9	TRBJ1-1	-	ASSREAF
TRBV7-8	TRBJ2-7	TRBD1	ASSLGTGSAEQY
TRBV12-3/TRBV12-4	TRBJ1-2	-	ASSLVVGDGYT
TRBV24-1	TRBJ1-2	TRBD1	ATSDRGTGPGGYT
TRBV7-6	TRBJ2-6	-	ASSLEADSPSGANVLT
TRBV5-6	TRBJ2-1	-	ASSLLSSYNEQF
TRBV19	TRBJ2-1	-	ASTPSSSYNEQF
TRBV5-1	TRBJ1-2	-	ASRHSDGTPYGYT
TRBV5-4	TRBJ2-3	-	ASSFARTRGGYTQY
TRBV28	TRBJ2-2	TRBD2	ASSYMTGTSNTGELF
TRBV7-3	TRBJ2-2	TRBD2	ASSLTGGRIAGELF
TRBV7-6	TRBJ2-2	-	ASSLDQGSGELF
TRBV28	TRBJ2-7	-	ASRPEDSLAQY
TRBV29-1	TRBJ2-2	-	SVFGGGAGELF